This T cell receptor (beta chain) is from a study of control samples from healthy donors and cancer patients. The CDR3 is 13 residues long. The V end was cut by 7 bases, the J end by 5 bases, with 14 bases between. The germline gives CDR1 MDHEN, CDR2 SYDVKM. Sequenced by immunoSEQ multiplex PCR; TCRdb stores in-frame clones only, minus some. The table lists 150,000 or so clones, around nine tenths of them singletons. V is TRBV28 and J is TRBJ2-5, with unresolved D. The sequenced sample consisted of blood. This TCR derives from a woman younger than 45 in good health. The CDR3: CASTEGIRETQYF. The DNA of the CDR3 is TGTGCCAGCACGGAAGGAATCCGGGAGACCCAGTACTTC.